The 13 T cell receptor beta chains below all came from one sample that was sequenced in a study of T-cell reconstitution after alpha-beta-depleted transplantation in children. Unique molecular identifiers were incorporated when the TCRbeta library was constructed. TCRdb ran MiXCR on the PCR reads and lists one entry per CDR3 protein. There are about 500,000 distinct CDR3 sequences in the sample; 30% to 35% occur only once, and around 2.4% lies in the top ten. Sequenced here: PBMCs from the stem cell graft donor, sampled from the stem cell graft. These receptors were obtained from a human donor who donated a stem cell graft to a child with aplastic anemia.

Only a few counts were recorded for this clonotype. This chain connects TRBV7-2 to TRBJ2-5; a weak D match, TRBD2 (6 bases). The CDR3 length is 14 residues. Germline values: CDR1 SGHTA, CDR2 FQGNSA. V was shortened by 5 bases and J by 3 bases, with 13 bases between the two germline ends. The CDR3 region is CASSPRLEKETQYF. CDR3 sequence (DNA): TGTGCCAGCAGCCCCCGACTAGAAAAAGAGACCCAGTACTTC.

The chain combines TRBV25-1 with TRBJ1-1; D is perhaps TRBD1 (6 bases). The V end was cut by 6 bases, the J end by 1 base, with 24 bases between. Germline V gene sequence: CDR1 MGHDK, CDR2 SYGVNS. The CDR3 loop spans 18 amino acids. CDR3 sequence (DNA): TGTGCCAGCAGCCCTGAAGGGGGAACGAGAGATTGGAACACTGAAGCTTTCTTT. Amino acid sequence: CASSPEGGTRDWNTEAFF.

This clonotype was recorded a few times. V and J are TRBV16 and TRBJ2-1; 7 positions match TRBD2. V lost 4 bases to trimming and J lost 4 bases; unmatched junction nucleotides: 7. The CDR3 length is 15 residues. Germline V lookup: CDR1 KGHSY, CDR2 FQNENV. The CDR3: CASSPHSGRYNEQFF. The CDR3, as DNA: TGTGCCAGCAGCCCCCATAGCGGGCGATACAATGAGCAGTTCTTC. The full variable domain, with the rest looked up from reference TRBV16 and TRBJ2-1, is GEEVAQTPKHLVRGEGQKAKLYCAPIKGHSYVFWYQQVLKNEFKFLISFQNENVFDETGMPKERFSAKCLPNSPCSLEIQATKLEDSAVYFCASSPHSGRYNEQFFGPGTRLTVL.

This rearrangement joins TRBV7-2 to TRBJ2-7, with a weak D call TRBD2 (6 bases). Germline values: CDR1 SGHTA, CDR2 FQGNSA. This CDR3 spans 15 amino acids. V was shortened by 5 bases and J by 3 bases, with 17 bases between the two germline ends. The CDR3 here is CASSPTRGTIYEQYF. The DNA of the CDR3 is TGTGCCAGCAGCCCCACCCGGGGGACCATCTACGAGCAGTACTTC. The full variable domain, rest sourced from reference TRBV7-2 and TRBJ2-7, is GAGVSQSPSNKVTEKGKDVELRCDPISGHTALYWYRQSLGQGLEFLIYFQGNSAPDKSGLPSDRFSAERTGGSVSTLTIQRTQQEDSAVYLCASSPTRGTIYEQYFGPGTRLTVT.

The chain's CDR3 is CSARGDKLHSNQPQHF. The DNA for the CDR3 is TGCAGTGCTAGAGGAGACAAACTCCATAGCAATCAGCCCCAGCATTTT. V and J are TRBV20-1 and TRBJ1-5, with D unresolved. The CDR3 extends over 16 amino acids. V was clipped by 1 base and J by 0 bases, with 13 bases between them. Germline values: CDR1 DFQATT, CDR2 SNEGSKA (reference sequence).

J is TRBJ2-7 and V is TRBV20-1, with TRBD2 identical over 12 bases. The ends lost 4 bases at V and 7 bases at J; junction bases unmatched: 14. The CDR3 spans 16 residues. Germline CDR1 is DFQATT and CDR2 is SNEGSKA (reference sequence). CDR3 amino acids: CSATNPRLAGAGEQYV. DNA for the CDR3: TGCAGTGCTACGAACCCACGACTAGCGGGAGCGGGGGAGCAGTACGTC.

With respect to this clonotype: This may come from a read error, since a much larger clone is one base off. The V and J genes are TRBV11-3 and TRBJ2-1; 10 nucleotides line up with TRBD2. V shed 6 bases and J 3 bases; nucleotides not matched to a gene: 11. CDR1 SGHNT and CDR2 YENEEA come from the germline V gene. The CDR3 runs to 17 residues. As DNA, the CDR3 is TGTGCCAGCAGTAAAGGACCAGCGGGAGGGGGCTACAATGAGCAGTTCTTC. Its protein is CASSKGPAGGGYNEQFF.

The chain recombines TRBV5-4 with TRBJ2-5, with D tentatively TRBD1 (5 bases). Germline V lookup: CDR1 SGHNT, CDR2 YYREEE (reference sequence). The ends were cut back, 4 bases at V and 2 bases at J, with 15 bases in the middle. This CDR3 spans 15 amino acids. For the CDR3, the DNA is TGTGCCAGCAGCGTCGGACACCTCAATCAAGAGACCCAGTACTTC. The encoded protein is CASSVGHLNQETQYF.

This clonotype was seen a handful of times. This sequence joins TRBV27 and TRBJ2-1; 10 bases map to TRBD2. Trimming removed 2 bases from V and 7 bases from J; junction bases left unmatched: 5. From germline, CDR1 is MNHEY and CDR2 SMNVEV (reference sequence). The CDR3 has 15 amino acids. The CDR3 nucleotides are TGTGCCAGCAGTTTACCTAGCGGGAGATGGAATGAGCAGTTCTTC. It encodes CASSLPSGRWNEQFF.

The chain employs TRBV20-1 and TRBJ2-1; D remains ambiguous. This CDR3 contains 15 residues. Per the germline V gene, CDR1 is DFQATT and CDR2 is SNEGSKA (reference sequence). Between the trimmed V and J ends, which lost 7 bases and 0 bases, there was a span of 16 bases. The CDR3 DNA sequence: TGCAGTGTTGAGCCCCCGACAAGCTCCTACAATGAGCAGTTCTTC. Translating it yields CSVEPPTSSYNEQFF.

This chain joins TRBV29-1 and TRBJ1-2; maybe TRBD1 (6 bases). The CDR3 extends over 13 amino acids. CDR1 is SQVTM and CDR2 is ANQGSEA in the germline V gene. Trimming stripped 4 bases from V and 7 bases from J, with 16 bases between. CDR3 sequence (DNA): TGCAGCGTTGGTGAGAAACAGGGTGGTGGCTACACCTTC. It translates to CSVGEKQGGGYTF.

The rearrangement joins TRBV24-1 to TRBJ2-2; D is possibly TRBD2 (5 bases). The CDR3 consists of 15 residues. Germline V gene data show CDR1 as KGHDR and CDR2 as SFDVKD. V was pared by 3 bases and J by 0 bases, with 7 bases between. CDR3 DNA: TGTGCCACCAGTGATCCGGGGTCGAACACCGGGGAGCTGTTTTTT. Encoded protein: CATSDPGSNTGELFF.

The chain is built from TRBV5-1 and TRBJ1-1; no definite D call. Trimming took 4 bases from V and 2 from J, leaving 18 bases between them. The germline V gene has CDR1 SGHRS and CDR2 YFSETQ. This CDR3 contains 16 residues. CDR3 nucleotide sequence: TGCGCCAGCAGCCCGGGGTGGAGGGAGTATAACACTGAAGCTTTCTTT. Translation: CASSPGWREYNTEAFF.